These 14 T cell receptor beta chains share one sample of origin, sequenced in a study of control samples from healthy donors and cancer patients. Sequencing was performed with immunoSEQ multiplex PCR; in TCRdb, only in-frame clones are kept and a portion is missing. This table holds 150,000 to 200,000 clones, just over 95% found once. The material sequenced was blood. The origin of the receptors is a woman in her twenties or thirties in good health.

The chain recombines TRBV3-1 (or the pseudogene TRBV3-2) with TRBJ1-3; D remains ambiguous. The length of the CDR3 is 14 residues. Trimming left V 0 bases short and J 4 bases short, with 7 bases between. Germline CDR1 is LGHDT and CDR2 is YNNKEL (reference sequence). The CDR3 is CASSQEGYGNTIYF. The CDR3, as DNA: TGTGCCAGCAGCCAAGAGGGTTACGGAAACACCATATATTTT.

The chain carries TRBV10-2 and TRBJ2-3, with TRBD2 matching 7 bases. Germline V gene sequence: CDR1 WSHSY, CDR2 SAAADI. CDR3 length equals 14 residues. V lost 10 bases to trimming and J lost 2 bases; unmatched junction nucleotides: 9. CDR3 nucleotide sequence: TGCGCCACCGCTGGGGGGGGGATCACAGATACGCAGTATTTT. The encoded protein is CATAGGGITDTQYF.

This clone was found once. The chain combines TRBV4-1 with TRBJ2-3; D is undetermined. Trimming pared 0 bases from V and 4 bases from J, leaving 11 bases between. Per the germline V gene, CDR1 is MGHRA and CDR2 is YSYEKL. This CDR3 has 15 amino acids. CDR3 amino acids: CASSQEHKQADTQYF. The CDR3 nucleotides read TGCGCCAGCAGCCAAGAACACAAGCAAGCAGATACGCAGTATTTT.

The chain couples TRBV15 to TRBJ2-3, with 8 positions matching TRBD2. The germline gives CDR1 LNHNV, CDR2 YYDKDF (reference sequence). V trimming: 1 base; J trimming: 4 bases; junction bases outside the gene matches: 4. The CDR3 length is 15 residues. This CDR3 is CATSRVSGGSDTQYF. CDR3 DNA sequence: TGTGCCACCAGCAGAGTGTCGGGGGGGTCAGATACGCAGTATTTT.

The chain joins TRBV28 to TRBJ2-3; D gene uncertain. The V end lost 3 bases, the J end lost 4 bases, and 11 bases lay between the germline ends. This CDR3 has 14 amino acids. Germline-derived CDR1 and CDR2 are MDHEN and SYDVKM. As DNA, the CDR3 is TGTGCCAGCAGTTTCGCCGTCGTTCCAGATACGCAGTATTTT. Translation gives CASSFAVVPDTQYF.

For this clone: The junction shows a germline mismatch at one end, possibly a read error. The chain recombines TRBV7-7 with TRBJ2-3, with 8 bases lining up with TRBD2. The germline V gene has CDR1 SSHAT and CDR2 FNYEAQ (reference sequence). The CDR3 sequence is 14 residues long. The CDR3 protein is CASSKAGEGDTQYF. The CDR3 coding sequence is TGTGCTAGCAGCAAAGCGGGAGAGGGAGATACGCAGTATTTT.

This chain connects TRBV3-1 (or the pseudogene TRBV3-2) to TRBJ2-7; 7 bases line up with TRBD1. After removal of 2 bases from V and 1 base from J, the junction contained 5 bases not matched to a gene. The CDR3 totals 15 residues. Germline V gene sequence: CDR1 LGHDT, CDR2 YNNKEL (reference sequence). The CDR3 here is CASSQLWDSSYEQYF. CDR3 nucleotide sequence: TGTGCCAGCAGCCAACTCTGGGACAGTTCCTACGAGCAGTACTTC.

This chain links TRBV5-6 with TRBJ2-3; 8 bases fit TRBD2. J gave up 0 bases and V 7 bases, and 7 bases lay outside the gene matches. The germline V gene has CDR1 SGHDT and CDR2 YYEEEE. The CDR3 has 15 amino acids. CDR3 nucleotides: TGTGCCAGCTTGTTAGCGGGATTCAGCACAGATACGCAGTATTTT. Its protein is CASLLAGFSTDTQYF.

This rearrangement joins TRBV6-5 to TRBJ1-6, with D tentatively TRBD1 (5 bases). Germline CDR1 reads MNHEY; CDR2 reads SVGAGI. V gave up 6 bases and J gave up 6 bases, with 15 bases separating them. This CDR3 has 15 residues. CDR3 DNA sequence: TGTGCCAGCAGATCCGGGACGGGGATTAATTCACCCCTCCACTTT. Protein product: CASRSGTGINSPLHF.

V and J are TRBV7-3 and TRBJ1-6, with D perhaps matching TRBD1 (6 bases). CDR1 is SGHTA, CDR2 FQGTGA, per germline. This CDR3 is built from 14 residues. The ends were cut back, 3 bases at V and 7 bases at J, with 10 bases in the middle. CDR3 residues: CASSLVGQNSPLHF. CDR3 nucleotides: TGTGCCAGCAGCTTGGTAGGACAGAATTCACCCCTCCACTTT.

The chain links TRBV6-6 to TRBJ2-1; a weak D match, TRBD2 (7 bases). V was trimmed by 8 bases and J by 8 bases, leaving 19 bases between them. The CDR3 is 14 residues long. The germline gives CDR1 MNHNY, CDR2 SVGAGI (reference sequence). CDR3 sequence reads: CASGKGGSYDEQFF. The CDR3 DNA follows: TGTGCCAGCGGGAAGGGGGGGAGTTACGATGAGCAGTTCTTC.

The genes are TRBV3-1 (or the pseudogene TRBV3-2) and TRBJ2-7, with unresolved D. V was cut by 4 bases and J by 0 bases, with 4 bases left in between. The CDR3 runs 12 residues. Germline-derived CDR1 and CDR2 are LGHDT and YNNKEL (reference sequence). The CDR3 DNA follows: TGTGCCAGCAGCCGGGACTCCTACGAGCAGTACTTC. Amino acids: CASSRDSYEQYF.

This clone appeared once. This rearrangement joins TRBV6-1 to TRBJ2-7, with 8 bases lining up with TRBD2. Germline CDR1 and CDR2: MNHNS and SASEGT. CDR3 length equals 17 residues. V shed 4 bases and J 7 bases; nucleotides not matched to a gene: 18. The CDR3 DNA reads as TGTGCCAGCAGTGGCGTAGCGGGGTCTCCTTGGATGTGGGAGCAGTACTTC. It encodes CASSGVAGSPWMWEQYF.

CDR3 in amino acids: CSVASDSNQPQHF. CDR3 in DNA: TGCAGCGTTGCGTCAGATAGCAATCAGCCCCAGCATTTT. The rearrangement links TRBV29-1 to TRBJ1-5; D uncertain. V was clipped by 4 bases and J by 0 bases, with 7 bases between them. The CDR3 length is 13 residues. The germline V gene has CDR1 SQVTM and CDR2 ANQGSEA.